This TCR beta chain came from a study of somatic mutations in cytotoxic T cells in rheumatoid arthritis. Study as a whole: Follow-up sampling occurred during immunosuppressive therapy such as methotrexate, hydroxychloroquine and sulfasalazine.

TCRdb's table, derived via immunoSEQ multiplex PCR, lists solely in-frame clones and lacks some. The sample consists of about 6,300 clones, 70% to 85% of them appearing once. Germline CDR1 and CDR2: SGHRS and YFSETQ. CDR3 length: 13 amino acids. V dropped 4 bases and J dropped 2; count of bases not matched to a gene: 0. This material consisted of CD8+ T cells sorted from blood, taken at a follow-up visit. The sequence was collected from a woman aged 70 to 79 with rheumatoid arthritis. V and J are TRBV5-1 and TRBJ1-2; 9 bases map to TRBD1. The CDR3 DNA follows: TGCGCCAGCAGCGGGACAGGGAACTATGGCTACACCTTC. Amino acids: CASSGTGNYGYTF.